This T cell receptor beta chain was captured by sequencing in a study of cytomegalovirus exposure and HLA in healthy donors. The PCR was carried out with 60 Vbeta primers and 13 Jbeta primers. The assay was immunoSEQ multiplex PCR, and TCRdb's table has in-frame clones only and misses some. The sample lists about 170,000 clones, over 65% occurring once. The CDR3 spans 13 residues. With 0 bases removed from V and 3 bases from J, the gap between germline ends came to 6 bases. Germline V CDR1 and CDR2: LNHNV, YYDKDF (reference sequence). This rearrangement joins TRBV15 to TRBJ2-7; D not certain. This TCR came from a female donor in good health and CMV-seronegative. Sequencing used PBMCs. This CDR3 reads CATSRDSFYEQYF. The CDR3 DNA reads TGTGCCACCAGCAGAGATAGCTTCTACGAGCAGTACTTC.